This T cell receptor beta chain was retrieved from a study of regulatory T cells in long-lasting Graves disease. Whole-study results and caveats: With persistent disease, TRBV28, TRBJ1-2 and TRBJ2-5 were the favored segments. Relative to newly diagnosed Graves' patients, persistent ones had lower TCR diversity.

CDR1 is WNHNN, CDR2 SYGVQD, per germline (reference sequence). CDR3 length equals 13 residues. Time point given: newly diagnosed GD, antithyroid drugs for less than 3 months. Following extraction of RNA from PBMCs, that RNA was used to make the TCR library. Construction of the TCR beta libraries employed iRepertoire HTBI primers in conjunction with Arm-PCR of CDR3 regions. A single record per CDR3 protein comes from TCRdb applying MiXCR to the multiplex PCR reads. The sample includes about 360,000 distinct CDR3 sequences, around 16% seen only once; the top ten take roughly a fifth. Details on this clonotype: The antigen is unknown. A much bigger clone sits one base away, suggesting this may be a read error.

The data were also submitted as part of a second study, on T cells in Graves' hyperthyroidism and ophthalmopathy. From that report: Progression to ophthalmopathy was predicted a median of approximately seven months early.

The source of this sequence is a woman aged 18-29 years with Graves disease. The chain links TRBV10-1 to TRBJ1-1; perhaps TRBD1 as D (6 bases). The sequences come from peripheral blood mononuclear cells (PBMCs), collected at new diagnosis, from a patient treated with antithyroid drugs. The DNA for the CDR3 is TGTGCCAGCAGTTACGCGGGGGGGGCCAAGGCTTTCTTT. The encoded protein is CASSYAGGAKAFF.